This TCR beta chain emerged from a study of blood T cells in healthy people across ages. A word on this clonotype: Its matching antigen is unknown.

Whole-study findings and limits: Considered underestimates were the diversity estimates obtained from one million T cells.

For the second PCR, which ran for roughly 7 to 11 cycles, a sample-barcoded 5' primer and a J-beta primer mix were used. TCRdb re-called the 5' RACE reads through MiXCR, storing one row per CDR3 protein. The data hold about 800,000 distinct CDR3 sequences, with approximately 25% observed a single time. These data also formed part of another study, on T cells of mothers and their children. From that study: In this cohort, donors were three healthy Caucasian mothers plus their six children. Sample barcodes and 2-4 random nucleotides were added by the M1S primer of the second PCR. Persistent microchimeric T cell clones were sought, and none were detected.

This sequence originates from a boy aged 5-17 years in good health. Sequencing was done on a sample of blood.

The CDR3 here is CASSSTFDHFKNIQYF. In nucleotides, the CDR3 is TGTGCCAGCAGTTCCACCTTTGACCATTTCAAAAACATTCAGTACTTC. The V call is TRBV12-3 or TRBV12-4, the J call TRBJ2-4; D gene uncertain. Between the trimmed V and J ends, which lost 4 bases and 3 bases, there was a span of 16 bases. The CDR3 covers 16 residues.